These T cell receptor beta chains were read from a single sample in a study of vaccination effects on CD4 cells after COVID-19. Assay: immunoSEQ multiplex PCR; the TCRdb copy retains only in-frame clones and omits some. This table has approximately 23,000 clones, approximately 64% appearing once. Antigens for these TCRs are unknown. The sequencing here drew on CD4+ T cells from PBMCs cultured with HCoV-NL63 spike peptides, taken before COVID-19 vaccination. These receptors originate from a human donor who received a COVID-19 vaccine. CDR3s include the opening cysteine and the closing phenylalanine or tryptophan. Each record gives: V gene, J gene, clone size, D gene, CDR3 DNA, CDR3 protein. A D gene is named only where the DNA matches it firmly. Clone size is shown for a subset of rows, as once, few, many or a class of expanded clone.

>TRBV3-1/TRBV3-2|TRBJ1-4|few|NA
TGTGCCAGCAGCCAAACAAGTCAGGGTAATGAAAAACTGTTTTTT
CASSQTSQGNEKLFF
>TRBV27|TRBJ1-3|NA|NA
TGTGCCAGCAGTCCAGGACAGACTTATACTGGAAACACCATATATTTT
CASSPGQTYTGNTIYF
>TRBV3-1/TRBV3-2|TRBJ1-2|NA|NA
TGTGCCAGCAGCCAAGGGCCGAGGGACTATGGCTACACCTTC
CASSQGPRDYGYTF
>TRBV11-3|TRBJ2-1|NA|NA
TGTGCCAGCAGCATAAGGGATTCCTACAATGAGCAGTTCTTC
CASSIRDSYNEQFF
>TRBV29-1|TRBJ1-2|NA|NA
TGCAGCGTCTCTTCAGGGGAGGGGGGCTACACCTTC
CSVSSGEGGYTF
>TRBV5-1|TRBJ1-5|NA|NA
TGCGCCAGCAGCTTGGAAGGGTTTGGCCAGCCCCAGCATTTT
CASSLEGFGQPQHF
>TRBV7-9|TRBJ2-3|NA|NA
TGTGCCAGCAGCCCGTACAACACAGATACGCAGTATTTT
CASSPYNTDTQYF
>TRBV11-2|TRBJ1-2|NA|TRBD1
TGTGCCAGCAGCTCACTGGCGACAGGGGGCCCGGGCTACACCTTC
CASSSLATGGPGYTF
>TRBV6-4|TRBJ1-1|NA|NA
TGTGCCAGCAGTCTAAATTTAATGGTCGGAGTTCTGAACACTGAAGCTTTCTTT
CASSLNLMVGVLNTEAFF
>TRBV19|TRBJ2-7|NA|NA
TGTGCCAGTAAAGAGAAGGGTTTGGCCTACGAGCAGTACTTC
CASKEKGLAYEQYF
>TRBV2|TRBJ2-7|few|NA
TGTGCCAGCAATAAACAGGAGCAGTACTTC
CASNKQEQYF
>TRBV18|TRBJ2-1|NA|TRBD2
TGTGCCAGCTCACCACCCAGGTCTAGCGGGAGGGTCGTAGGGGACAATGAGCAGTTCTTC
CASSPPRSSGRVVGDNEQFF
>TRBV4-1|TRBJ1-1|NA|NA
TGCGCCAGCAGCCACCCGGGAGCGAACACTGAAGCTTTCTTT
CASSHPGANTEAFF
>TRBV7-9|TRBJ1-6|NA|NA
TGTGCCAGCAGTGCGGCGAGCGATAATTCACCCCTCCACTTT
CASSAASDNSPLHF
>TRBV3-1/TRBV3-2|TRBJ1-1|NA|TRBD1
TGTGCCAGCAGCCAAGCCCTCCCGGGACAGGGGACCTTGAACACTGAAGCTTTCTTT
CASSQALPGQGTLNTEAFF
>TRBV5-1|TRBJ2-7|NA|TRBD2
TGCGCCAGCAGCACAACCGGGGGGACCCCCGAGCAGTACTTC
CASSTTGGTPEQYF
>TRBV3-1/TRBV3-2|TRBJ1-1|NA|NA
TGTGCCAGCAGCCAAGCCGGGACGGAGAACACTGAAGCTTTCTTT
CASSQAGTENTEAFF